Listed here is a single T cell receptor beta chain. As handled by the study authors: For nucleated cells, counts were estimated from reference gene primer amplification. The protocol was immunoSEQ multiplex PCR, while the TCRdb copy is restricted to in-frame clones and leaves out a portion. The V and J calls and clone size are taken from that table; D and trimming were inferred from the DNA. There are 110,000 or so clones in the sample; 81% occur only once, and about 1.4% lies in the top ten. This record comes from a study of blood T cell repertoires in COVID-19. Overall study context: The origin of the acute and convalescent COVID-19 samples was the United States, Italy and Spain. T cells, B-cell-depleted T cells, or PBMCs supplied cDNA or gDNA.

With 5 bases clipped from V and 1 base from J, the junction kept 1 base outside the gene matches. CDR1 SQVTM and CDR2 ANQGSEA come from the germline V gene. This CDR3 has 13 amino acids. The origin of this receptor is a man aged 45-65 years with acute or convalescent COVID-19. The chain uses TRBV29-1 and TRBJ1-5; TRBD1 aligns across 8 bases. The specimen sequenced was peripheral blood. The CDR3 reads CSVRTGSNQPQHF. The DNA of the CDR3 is TGCAGCGTTAGGACAGGGAGCAATCAGCCCCAGCATTTT.